The 20 T cell receptor beta chains given below trace back to one sample, sequenced in a study of monozygotic twins with inflammatory bowel disease. TCRdb reprocessed the 5' RACE reads; each CDR3 protein has one entry and no DNA is given. The table lists just over 300,000 distinct CDR3 sequences. The sample consisted of blood. These TCRs come from a human donor with ulcerative colitis or Crohn's disease, or a healthy co-twin of an affected twin (not recorded which).

The CDR3 spells CASSYPQGTEAFF. The rearrangement joins TRBV6-5 to TRBJ1-1; TCRdb designates TRBD1, a call that cannot be tested without DNA. Germline V gene lookup returns CDR1 MNHEY and CDR2 SVGAGI. The CDR3 is made up of 13 amino acids.

The V call is TRBV20-1, the J call TRBJ2-7; TCRdb selects TRBD1, and the lack of DNA leaves this call unchecked. The CDR3 has 14 residues. Germline V gene data show CDR1 as DFQATT and CDR2 as SNEGSKA (reference sequence). The CDR3 spells CSARTGTGVYEQYF.

V usage is TRBV18 and J usage is TRBJ2-1; lacking DNA, the TRBD2 call made by TCRdb goes unchecked. CDR1 and CDR2 (germline): KGHSH, LQKENI. This CDR3 has 15 residues. The CDR3 sequence: CASSPSARFYNEQFF.

The chain joins TRBV7-2 to TRBJ1-2; TCRdb gives TRBD1 as the D gene, but with no DNA this cannot be confirmed. This CDR3 region has 14 residues. CDR1 and CDR2 from the germline V gene are SGHTA and FQGNSA. The CDR3 sequence is CASSLGQGLRGYTF.

V gene TRBV28 combines with J gene TRBJ2-5; TCRdb returns TRBD1, unconfirmable since there is no DNA. Per the germline V gene, CDR1 is MDHEN and CDR2 is SYDVKM. CDR3 length: 17 amino acids. The CDR3 here is CASSFIIFGNGEETQYF.

The J gene is TRBJ2-7, the V gene TRBV5-1; the D gene TCRdb calls, TRBD2, cannot be checked with no DNA. The V gene's germline CDR1 is SGHRS and CDR2 YFSETQ. The CDR3 length is 15 residues. This chain's CDR3 is CASSLEDYPSYEQYF.

V is TRBV7-2 and J is TRBJ2-7; TCRdb lists TRBD1, though no DNA is available to test this call. CDR1 SGHTA and CDR2 FQGNSA come from the germline V gene. The CDR3 has 14 residues. CDR3 amino acids: CASNQLTGGYEQYF.

The chain uses TRBV28 and TRBJ1-5; lacking DNA, the TRBD1 call made by TCRdb goes unchecked. The CDR3 spans 15 residues. Per germline, CDR1 MDHEN and CDR2 SYDVKM. The CDR3 loop is CASRSRTGSNQPQYF.

The gene calls are TRBV20-1 and TRBJ1-5; TCRdb designates TRBD1, a call that cannot be tested without DNA. CDR1 and CDR2 from the germline V gene are DFQATT and SNEGSKA (reference sequence). The CDR3 sequence is 14 residues long. CDR3 in amino acids: CSAQGMGDYQPQHF.

This chain connects TRBV7-2 to TRBJ2-3; no DNA is available, so the TRBD2 call from TCRdb remains unchecked. The CDR3 contains 15 residues. CDR1 SGHTA and CDR2 FQGNSA come from the germline V gene. This CDR3 is CASSLGVTSVDTQYF.

J is TRBJ1-5 and V is TRBV6-5. This CDR3 has 15 amino acids. Germline V lookup: CDR1 MNHEY, CDR2 SVGAGI. Here the CDR3 reads CASSYDSQGNQPQHF.

The CDR3: CASSRGTGSVDEQFF. The chain couples TRBV12-3 or TRBV12-4 to TRBJ2-1; the D gene TCRdb calls, TRBD1, cannot be checked with no DNA. The CDR3 covers 15 residues.

The chain is built from TRBV9 and TRBJ2-6; checking the TCRdb D call of TRBD1 is not possible without DNA. CDR3 size: 19 residues. CDR1 and CDR2 from the germline V gene are SGDLS and YYNGEE. Here the CDR3 reads CASSPPYGQLYSGANVLTF. Combining the CDR3 with reference TRBV9 and TRBJ2-6 gives the whole variable domain DSGVTQTPKHLITATGQRVTLRCSPRSGDLSVYWYQQSLDQGLQFLIQYYNGEERAKGNILERFSAQQFPDLHSELNLSSLELGDSALYFCASSPPYGQLYSGANVLTFGAGSRLTVL.

The CDR3 region is CASSVLGESSTDTQYF. The V call is TRBV9, the J call TRBJ2-3. The CDR3 consists of 16 residues. CDR1 is SGDLS, CDR2 YYNGEE, per germline.

The chain carries TRBV18 and TRBJ2-3; TCRdb indicates TRBD1, and absent DNA this call remains unverified. This CDR3 has 15 amino acids. Germline CDR1 and CDR2: KGHSH and LQKENI. CDR3 sequence reads: CASSPLQGEADTQYF.

This chain uses TRBV12-3 or TRBV12-4 with TRBJ1-2; with no DNA, the TCRdb D assignment of TRBD1 cannot be verified. CDR3 length: 14 residues. CDR3 sequence reads: CASRGRGLRYGYTF.

V is TRBV5-6 and J is TRBJ2-3. There are 14 residues in the CDR3. Looked up from germline, CDR1 is SGHDT and CDR2 is YYEEEE. The CDR3 loop reads CASRKSHPTDTQYF.

The chain couples TRBV28 to TRBJ1-4; with no DNA, the TCRdb D assignment of TRBD1 cannot be verified. The CDR3 consists of 14 residues. Germline assignment: CDR1 MDHEN and CDR2 SYDVKM. Here the CDR3 reads CASRRTGKNEKLFF.

V usage is TRBV7-9 and J usage is TRBJ1-4; lacking DNA, the TRBD1 call made by TCRdb goes unchecked. The CDR3 is made up of 14 amino acids. Germline V gene sequence: CDR1 SEHNR, CDR2 FQNEAQ (reference sequence). The CDR3: CASSMPTGGEKLFF.

The chain has TRBV10-3 and TRBJ2-7; the TCRdb D gene call, TRBD2, has no DNA to confirm it. Germline-derived CDR1 and CDR2 are ENHRY and SYGVKD. CDR3 length equals 12 residues. The chain's CDR3 is CAISPSGGEQYF.